This paragraph reports one T cell receptor (beta chain). What it recognizes is unknown. The data are from a study of T cell responses to AZD1222 COVID-19 vaccine. Whole-study results and caveats: Donors skewed white British and female; clonal diversity was possibly underestimated. There were vaccine-associated CD4 TCRs across spike, dominant at 160-218 and 743-854. Epitopes outside B.1.351 and B.1.1.7 mutated regions reportedly drew nearly half of spike TCRs.

Trimming cost V 3 bases and J 7 bases, with 12 bases left between them. This CDR3 has 14 amino acids. In germline, CDR1 is KGHSH, CDR2 LQKENI. Sequenced by immunoSEQ multiplex PCR; TCRdb stores in-frame clones only, minus some. The sample records around 120,000 clones, 75% to 90% being singletons. The chain combines TRBV18 with TRBJ1-4; the D is unclear. The sample was peripheral blood, taken on day 0 of MenACWY control vaccination. The receptor's source is an adult in good health. CDR3 DNA sequence: TGTGCCAGCTCACCCGGCCAAGTTGTTGAAAAACTGTTTTTT. The encoded protein is CASSPGQVVEKLFF.